This passage covers 27 T cell receptor beta chains from one sample sequenced in a study of blood T cell repertoires in COVID-19. Here immunoSEQ multiplex PCR was the method, and the copy in TCRdb shows in-frame clones only, minus some. The table has 350,000 to 400,000 clones, roughly 88% seen once. Sequenced material: PBMCs or T cells enriched from blood (not recorded which). These receptors were obtained from a woman aged 25 to 39 with acute COVID-19.

This chain joins TRBV6-5 and TRBJ1-2; D is undetermined. This CDR3 has 13 residues. CDR1 is MNHEY, CDR2 SVGAGI, per germline. V was pared by 2 bases and J by 5 bases, with 9 bases between. In nucleotides, the CDR3 is TGTGCCAGCAGTTACGTGTCAGATTATGGCTACACCTTC. This encodes CASSYVSDYGYTF.

This clone showed up just a few times. The V call is TRBV5-1, the J call TRBJ2-7, with D possibly TRBD1 on 5 matching bases. Per the germline V gene, CDR1 is SGHRS and CDR2 is YFSETQ. The CDR3 is 13 residues long. V was pared by 0 bases and J by 3 bases, with 7 bases between. The CDR3 sequence: CASSLEQVYEQYF. The CDR3 region has the DNA TGCGCCAGCAGCTTGGAACAGGTCTACGAGCAGTACTTC.

The chain combines TRBV7-2 with TRBJ1-2, with 12 bases fitting TRBD1. Per the germline V gene, CDR1 is SGHTA and CDR2 is FQGNSA. J gave up 7 bases and V 3 bases, and 18 bases lay outside the gene matches. The CDR3 is 19 residues long. CDR3: CASSFRSGTGGSGSSGYTF. In DNA form, the CDR3 reads TGTGCCAGCAGCTTCAGGTCCGGGACAGGGGGCTCTGGAAGCTCTGGCTACACCTTC.

J is TRBJ1-3 and V is TRBV9, with D tentatively TRBD1 (5 bases). This CDR3 has 16 residues. With 0 bases removed from V and 2 bases from J, the gap between germline ends came to 12 bases. Germline lookup yields CDR1 SGDLS and CDR2 YYNGEE. The CDR3 protein is CASSVGGRAAGNTIYF. The CDR3 coding sequence is TGTGCCAGCAGCGTAGGGGGGAGGGCAGCTGGAAACACCATATATTTT.

The chain recombines TRBV4-1 with TRBJ2-7, with 9 positions matching TRBD1. The V gene's germline CDR1 is MGHRA and CDR2 YSYEKL. With V trimmed by 5 bases and J by 2 bases, 13 bases remained unmatched. This CDR3 spans 17 amino acids. The CDR3: CASSGSSPGTGTYEQYF. CDR3 DNA sequence: TGCGCCAGCAGCGGTTCCTCCCCCGGGACAGGGACCTACGAGCAGTACTTC.

The V and J genes are TRBV7-8 and TRBJ1-5; TRBD1 matches at 11 bases. Germline lookup yields CDR1 SGHVS and CDR2 FQNEAQ. V gave up 5 bases and J gave up 6 bases; unmatched junction bases: 6. The CDR3 is made up of 15 amino acids. CDR3 sequence (DNA): TGTGCCAGCAGCGGACAGGGGGCCTCTCGTCAGCCCCAGCATTTT. Residues: CASSGQGASRQPQHF.

This rearrangement joins TRBV5-8 to TRBJ1-1, with D tentatively TRBD1 (5 bases). The CDR3 extends over 15 amino acids. The V gene's germline CDR1 is SGHTS and CDR2 YDEGEE. Deletions cut 0 bases from V and 4 bases from J, with 13 bases between. The CDR3 is CASSLGTRGGTEAFF. CDR3 coding DNA: TGTGCCAGCAGCTTGGGGACACGCGGGGGCACTGAAGCTTTCTTT.

The chain combines TRBV28 with TRBJ1-2; 7 bases agree with TRBD1. V shed 8 bases, J shed 1 base, and the junction held 4 bases outside the gene matches. The CDR3 totals 13 residues. The germline V gene encodes CDR1 MDHEN and CDR2 SYDVKM. In DNA form, the CDR3 reads TGTGCCAGCTCGGGACAGAATAACTATGGCTACACCTTC. This codes for CASSGQNNYGYTF.

The chain is built from TRBV24-1 and TRBJ1-5; TRBD1 is a possible D gene (6 bases). The V gene's germline CDR1 is KGHDR and CDR2 SFDVKD. Deletions cut 4 bases from V and 2 bases from J, with 17 bases between. The CDR3 extends over 17 amino acids. CDR3 residues: CATSDHTGTTGNQPQHF. The CDR3 DNA sequence: TGTGCCACCAGTGACCACACCGGGACAACTGGCAATCAGCCCCAGCATTTT.

The CDR3 nucleotides are TGTGCCAGCATACTTAGTCTAGCCAAAAACATTCAGTACTTC. This codes for CASILSLAKNIQYF. This chain uses TRBV2 with TRBJ2-4, with D unclear. V was pared by 7 bases and J by 0 bases, with 10 bases between. Germline CDR1 reads SNHLY; CDR2 reads FYNNEI. The length of the CDR3 is 14 residues.

The V call is TRBV6-1, the J call TRBJ2-7, with TRBD1 identical over 8 bases. Trimming cost V 3 bases and J 6 bases; bases outside gene matches: 7. Germline-derived CDR1 and CDR2 are MNHNS and SASEGT. CDR3 length equals 14 residues. CDR3 nucleotide sequence: TGTGCCAGCAGTGAGGTGACAGGGGTAGGCGAGCAGTACTTC. Its protein is CASSEVTGVGEQYF.

V gene TRBV24-1 combines with J gene TRBJ1-4; 9 nucleotides agree with TRBD1. The CDR3 consists of 16 residues. J lost 8 bases, V lost 4 bases, and 10 bases had no gene match. Germline CDR1 KGHDR, CDR2 SFDVKD. This CDR3 is CATSDHTGGASEKLFF. CDR3 nucleotide sequence: TGTGCCACCAGTGACCATACAGGGGGCGCATCCGAAAAACTGTTTTTT.

The chain joins TRBV19 to TRBJ1-5; no clear D. Trimming took off 9 bases at V and 4 bases at J, with 10 bases between the two ends. CDR1 LNHDA and CDR2 SQIVND come from the germline V gene (reference sequence). The length of the CDR3 is 12 residues. CDR3 residues: CASGLLNQPQHF. In nucleotides, the CDR3 is TGTGCCAGCGGGTTACTTAATCAGCCCCAGCATTTT. The full variable domain, with the rest looked up from reference TRBV19 and TRBJ1-5, is DGGITQSPKYLFRKEGQNVTLSCEQNLNHDAMYWYRQDPGQGLRLIYYSQIVNDFQKGDIAEGYSVSREKKESFPLTVTSAQKNPTAFYLCASGLLNQPQHFGDGTRLSIL.

The chain combines TRBV7-2 with TRBJ2-1, with D hard to call. Between the trimmed V and J ends, which lost 3 bases and 6 bases, there was a span of 9 bases. Germline V gene data show CDR1 as SGHTA and CDR2 as FQGNSA. The CDR3 loop spans 13 amino acids. The CDR3 coding sequence is TGTGCCAGCAGCTTGTCAGGTATCAATGAGCAGTTCTTC. This encodes CASSLSGINEQFF.

V is TRBV7-2 and J is TRBJ1-5, with 8 bases that match TRBD1. Germline V gives CDR1 SGHTA, CDR2 FQGNSA. This CDR3 has 16 amino acids. V was clipped by 1 base and J by 6 bases; unmatched bases: 8. This CDR3 is CASSLGAGGAGQPQHF. CDR3 sequence (DNA): TGTGCCAGCAGCTTAGGGGCAGGGGGCGCAGGTCAGCCCCAGCATTTT.

About this clone itself: A read error may account for a junction end that differs from germline. The chain recombines TRBV4-2 with TRBJ2-7; 9 bases fit TRBD1. There are 14 residues in the CDR3. Germline assignment: CDR1 LGHNA and CDR2 YNFKEQ. For the CDR3, the DNA is TGTGCCAGCAGCCCAGGGACAGGGTCCTCCGAGCAGTACTTC. Translation gives CASSPGTGSSEQYF.

The V and J genes are TRBV28 and TRBJ1-3; 7 bases match TRBD1. With 5 bases clipped from V and 8 bases from J, the junction kept 9 bases outside the gene matches. CDR1 MDHEN and CDR2 SYDVKM come from the germline V gene. There are 14 residues in the CDR3. The CDR3 loop reads CASSPRDRSYTIYF. CDR3 sequence (DNA): TGTGCCAGCAGTCCCCGGGACAGATCATACACCATATATTTT.

The V and J genes are TRBV9 and TRBJ2-7; the match to TRBD1 covers 9 bases. Trimming removed 3 bases from V and 3 bases from J; junction bases left unmatched: 10. The CDR3 runs 16 residues. Germline CDR1 is SGDLS and CDR2 is YYNGEE. The CDR3 loop is CASSGRPGTGRYEQYF. For the CDR3, the DNA is TGTGCCAGCAGCGGACGACCCGGGACAGGGCGCTACGAGCAGTACTTC.

The rearrangement joins TRBV5-8 to TRBJ2-3; D possibly corresponds to TRBD1 (5 bases). CDR1 and CDR2 from the germline V gene are SGHTS and YDEGEE. The CDR3 is made up of 14 amino acids. V was shortened by 0 bases and J by 6 bases, with 11 bases between the two germline ends. The CDR3: CASSLGRDLDTQYF. In DNA form, the CDR3 reads TGTGCCAGCAGCTTGGGCAGGGATTTGGATACGCAGTATTTT.

The chain employs TRBV3-1 (or the pseudogene TRBV3-2) and TRBJ1-2; D perhaps matches TRBD1 (6 bases). V lost 4 bases and J lost 4, with 10 bases in between. CDR3 length: 13 residues. The germline V gene encodes CDR1 LGHDT and CDR2 YNNKEL (reference sequence). The CDR3 is CASSLGQSYGYTF. CDR3 DNA sequence: TGTGCCAGCAGCCTAGGACAGTCCTATGGCTACACCTTC.

The CDR3, as DNA: TGTGCCAGCAGTACCCGGACTAGCGGGGGGCCGATGGAGACCCAGTACTTC. Amino acids: CASSTRTSGGPMETQYF. The rearrangement uses TRBV28 and TRBJ2-5, with 14 bases aligning to TRBD2. The CDR3 is 17 amino acids. From germline, CDR1 is MDHEN and CDR2 SYDVKM. Germline trimming cut 5 bases from V and 5 bases from J; bases unmatched to any gene: 10.

V usage is TRBV7-9 and J usage is TRBJ2-7; possibly TRBD2 for D (5 bases). The CDR3 sequence is 14 residues long. V lost 1 base and J lost 5, with 12 bases in between. Germline V gives CDR1 SEHNR, CDR2 FQNEAQ (reference sequence). CDR3 sequence (DNA): TGTGCCAGCAGCTTAGGGCCGGGAATCGACGAGCAGTACTTC. This gives the protein CASSLGPGIDEQYF.

This rearrangement joins TRBV3-1 (or the pseudogene TRBV3-2) to TRBJ1-6, with D tentatively TRBD1 (5 bases). The CDR3 loop spans 12 amino acids. V gave up 9 bases and J gave up 8 bases, with 11 bases separating them. Per germline, CDR1 LGHDT and CDR2 YNNKEL (reference sequence). The CDR3 loop is CARSGFHSPLHF. CDR3 DNA sequence: TGTGCCAGATCAGGGTTTCATTCACCCCTCCACTTT.

The V and J genes are TRBV2 and TRBJ1-5; D ambiguous. The germline V gene encodes CDR1 SNHLY and CDR2 FYNNEI. Trimming shortened V by 8 bases and J by 3 bases, and 14 bases separated the two germline ends. There are 14 residues in the CDR3. This CDR3 reads CASGREADNQPQHF. The DNA of the CDR3 is TGTGCCAGCGGTAGAGAAGCGGACAATCAGCCCCAGCATTTT.

The chain uses TRBV7-2 and TRBJ2-3, with D tentatively TRBD2 (7 bases). The CDR3 has 15 residues. Germline V CDR1 and CDR2: SGHTA, FQGNSA. The V gene lost 5 bases and the J gene lost 4 bases, with 16 bases spanning the gap. The CDR3 sequence is CASSQRWGGPDTQYF. The CDR3, as DNA: TGTGCCAGCAGCCAAAGGTGGGGGGGCCCAGATACGCAGTATTTT.

J is TRBJ2-2 and V is TRBV5-4; D is uncertain. Germline V CDR1 and CDR2: SGHNT, YYREEE (reference sequence). The CDR3 totals 14 residues. The germline V and J ends were trimmed by 6 bases and 0 bases, with 9 bases remaining between them. CDR3 DNA: TGTGCCAGCAAACCACAGACGAACACCGGGGAGCTGTTTTTT. Its protein is CASKPQTNTGELFF.

The chain carries TRBV18 and TRBJ2-3; 8 nucleotides agree with TRBD2. Per the germline V gene, CDR1 is KGHSH and CDR2 is LQKENI. The CDR3 consists of 18 residues. J was trimmed by 1 base and V by 1 base; bases with no gene match: 10. The CDR3 DNA reads as TGTGCCAGCTCACCACTATCTTCCGGGGGGGGCGGCACAGATACGCAGTATTTT. Translating it yields CASSPLSSGGGGTDTQYF.